Shown below are 15 T cell receptor beta chains from a single sample sequenced in a study of cytomegalovirus exposure and HLA in healthy donors. The PCR made use of 60 Vbeta and 13 Jbeta primers. Data came from immunoSEQ multiplex PCR; TCRdb stores just in-frame clones and leaves some out. The sample consists of a few hundred thousand clones, around 81% of them appearing once. The sample comprised PBMCs. These receptors were obtained from a woman aged 50 to 60 in good health and CMV-seropositive.

The chain carries TRBV19 and TRBJ1-5; 9 bases are shared with TRBD1. V was pared by 5 bases and J by 4 bases, with 9 bases of the junction left unmatched. The CDR3 sequence is 16 residues long. The germline gives CDR1 LNHDA, CDR2 SQIVND (reference sequence). The CDR3 bases are TGTGCCAGTAGTCGTTGGGGACAGGGCGGGAATCAGCCCCAGCATTTT. Protein product: CASSRWGQGGNQPQHF.

This clone was seen a few times. J is TRBJ1-2 and V is TRBV10-1; 11 nucleotides align to TRBD1. The CDR3 extends over 16 amino acids. The V and J ends lost 7 bases and 4 bases, in that order; junction bases with no gene match: 11. Germline assignment: CDR1 WNHNN and CDR2 SYGVQD (reference sequence). For the CDR3, the DNA is TGCGCCAGCACCAGGGACAGGGGGGATCTGGGCTATGGCTACACCTTC. Translating gives CASTRDRGDLGYGYTF.

The chain recombines TRBV6-5 with TRBJ1-2, with 12 nucleotides matching TRBD1. Germline-derived CDR1 and CDR2 are MNHEY and SVGAGI. The CDR3 is 15 amino acids. Trimming cost V 4 bases and J 8 bases; bases outside gene matches: 8. Here the CDR3 DNA reads TGTGCCAGCAGTTCCCCGGGACAGGGGGCTCGGGGCTACACCTTC. It translates to CASSSPGQGARGYTF.

The V gene is TRBV6-5, the J gene TRBJ1-5, with a possible D match to TRBD1 (6 bases). V lost 6 bases and J 0 bases, leaving 9 bases between the germline ends. This CDR3 is 14 amino acids long. Germline V gene lookup returns CDR1 MNHEY and CDR2 SVGAGI. As DNA, the CDR3 is TGTGCCAGCAGCAGGGGATATAGCAATCAGCCCCAGCATTTT. Translated, it gives CASSRGYSNQPQHF.

This clone was seen a single time. The chain joins TRBV10-3 to TRBJ2-2; no clear D gene. CDR3 size: 12 residues. CDR1 is ENHRY, CDR2 SYGVKD, per germline. V was pared by 8 bases and J by 1 base, with 5 bases between. The CDR3 is CAIGKNTGELFF. The CDR3 DNA sequence: TGTGCCATCGGCAAGAACACCGGGGAGCTGTTTTTT.

The chain combines TRBV19 with TRBJ1-3; D possibly corresponds to TRBD1 (5 bases). Per germline, CDR1 LNHDA and CDR2 SQIVND (reference sequence). Trimming took 2 bases from V and 1 from J, leaving 9 bases between them. This CDR3 comprises 15 residues. The CDR3 here is CASSISGESGNTIYF. DNA of the CDR3: TGTGCCAGTAGTATATCGGGGGAGTCTGGAAACACCATATATTTT.

This clone came up a few times. This chain joins TRBV6-1 and TRBJ1-4; unclear D gene. CDR3 length equals 15 residues. CDR1 and CDR2 from the germline V gene are MNHNS and SASEGT. The ends were cut back, 2 bases at V and 8 bases at J, with 15 bases in the middle. CDR3 coding DNA: TGTGCCAGCAGTGAATCACCGGTCGGGAGGGAAAAACTGTTTTTT. Its translation is CASSESPVGREKLFF.

V usage is TRBV5-4 and J usage is TRBJ1-6; weak D call: TRBD1 (5 bases). V shed 0 bases and J shed 8 bases, with 12 bases lying between them. Germline V lookup: CDR1 SGHNT, CDR2 YYREEE (reference sequence). The CDR3 is 15 residues long. CDR3 loop: CASSLDGQGHSPLHF. In DNA form, the CDR3 reads TGTGCCAGCAGCTTGGATGGGCAGGGCCATTCACCCCTCCACTTT.

This clone was found a few times. Other DNA sequences from this sample encode an identical CDR3 as well. The J gene is TRBJ1-5, the V gene TRBV7-2, with D tentatively TRBD1 (5 bases). The CDR3 consists of 13 residues. Between the trimmed V and J ends, which lost 10 bases and 7 bases, there was a span of 17 bases. The V gene's germline CDR1 is SGHTA and CDR2 FQGNSA. CDR3 coding DNA: TGTGCCACCGTACGGGGGGGAGACCAGCCCCAGCATTTT. This translates into CATVRGGDQPQHF.

The chain couples TRBV9 to TRBJ2-3; no clear D. CDR1 is SGDLS and CDR2 is YYNGEE in the germline V gene. The CDR3 extends over 13 amino acids. Deletions cut 5 bases from V and 2 bases from J, with 9 bases between. DNA for the CDR3: TGTGCCAGCAGTGCGGCGATCACAGATACGCAGTATTTT. Its translation: CASSAAITDTQYF. The entire variable domain, with the rest obtained from reference TRBV9 and TRBJ2-3, is as follows: DSGVTQTPKHLITATGQRVTLRCSPRSGDLSVYWYQQSLDQGLQFLIQYYNGEERAKGNILERFSAQQFPDLHSELNLSSLELGDSALYFCASSAAITDTQYFGPGTRLTVL.

This chain uses TRBV5-6 with TRBJ1-2, with D uncertain. The CDR3 runs 15 residues. The ends were cut back, 0 bases at V and 4 bases at J, with 13 bases in the middle. Germline V lookup: CDR1 SGHDT, CDR2 YYEEEE. CDR3 protein: CASSLVGEGLYGYTF. The DNA for the CDR3 is TGTGCCAGCAGCTTGGTGGGAGAAGGACTCTATGGCTACACCTTC.

V and J are TRBV30 and TRBJ1-6; 7 bases fit TRBD1. V was clipped by 2 bases and J by 7 bases; unmatched bases: 8. Germline V lookup: CDR1 GTSNPN, CDR2 SVGIG (reference sequence). The CDR3 length is 15 residues. The DNA for the CDR3 is TGTGCCTGGAGTCCCCAGGGGGTTTGGAATTCACCCCTCCACTTT. Translated: CAWSPQGVWNSPLHF.

The chain uses TRBV27 and TRBJ2-5; tentative D call: TRBD1 (6 bases). The end of the DNA aligns better with TRBJ2-7, so the J call may be wrong. The CDR3 contains 15 residues. Germline assignment: CDR1 MNHEY and CDR2 SMNVEV (reference sequence). CDR3 DNA: TGTGCCAGCAGTTTCGCGACGGGACACTCCTACGAGCAGTACTTC. The encoded protein is CASSFATGHSYEQYF.

The V call is TRBV30, the J call TRBJ1-2; D perhaps matches TRBD1 (6 bases). This CDR3 is built from 13 residues. The germline V gene encodes CDR1 GTSNPN and CDR2 SVGIG (reference sequence). Trimming cost V 7 bases and J 4 bases, with 16 bases left between them. CDR3 bases: TGTGCCTTAGAGGGGGGGGCTCTCTATGGCTACACCTTC. This sequence encodes CALEGGALYGYTF.

V is TRBV15 and J is TRBJ2-7; D gene ambiguous. This CDR3 is 14 amino acids long. Trimming left V 0 bases short and J 0 bases short, with 6 bases between. Germline V lookup: CDR1 LNHNV, CDR2 YYDKDF (reference sequence). Written as DNA, the CDR3 is TGTGCCACCAGCAGAGACAGGAACTCCTACGAGCAGTACTTC. Translating it yields CATSRDRNSYEQYF.